The 29 T cell receptor beta chains in this list originate from one sample, sequenced in a study of cytotoxic CD8 clonotypes in ibrutinib-treated CLL (dated by TCRdb to the early 2020s). In the paper's terms, the time point label means: roughly 2 years on ibrutinib. The library came from the immunoSEQ multiplex PCR assay. In its TCRdb copy, this immuneACCESS table keeps in-frame sequences only and misses some clones. Where compared with another copy, unresolved V genes explain less than half of these, and the others have no known cause. This sample holds 110,000 to 150,000 clones; about 75% were observed only once. In total, the top ten clones hold roughly 4.7% of the sample. The sequencing here drew on PBMCs, taken after 24 months of ibrutinib treatment. The receptors here all came from a human donor with chronic lymphocytic leukemia.

This rearrangement joins TRBV6-5 to TRBJ2-5; 9 nucleotides line up with TRBD1. The germline CDR1 and CDR2 sequences are MNHEY and SVGAGI. The trim removed 5 bases at V and 4 bases at J, leaving 2 bases unmatched. The CDR3 covers 13 residues. The CDR3 DNA reads TGTGCCAGCAGTCGACAGGGGGTAGAGACCCAGTACTTC. This encodes CASSRQGVETQYF.

The rearrangement links TRBV2 to TRBJ1-2, with TRBD1 identical over 7 bases. V dropped 7 bases and J dropped 6; count of bases not matched to a gene: 11. The CDR3 consists of 14 residues. Germline CDR1 is SNHLY and CDR2 is FYNNEI. CDR3 loop: CASNPGQGGHGYTF. The CDR3 nucleotides are TGTGCCAGCAATCCCGGTCAGGGGGGGCATGGCTACACCTTC.

V is TRBV5-4 and J is TRBJ2-5; TRBD2 is a possible D gene (6 bases). The V and J ends lost 2 bases and 2 bases respectively, with 13 bases between them. This CDR3 is built from 15 residues. Germline CDR1 reads SGHNT; CDR2 reads YYREEE (reference sequence). CDR3 sequence reads: CASSFPFGGQETQYF. The CDR3 coding sequence is TGTGCCAGCAGCTTCCCATTCGGGGGACAAGAGACCCAGTACTTC.

The chain is built from TRBV5-1 and TRBJ1-1, with 9 nucleotides matching TRBD1. This CDR3 spans 16 amino acids. Germline V gene data show CDR1 as SGHRS and CDR2 as YFSETQ. Trimming removed 6 bases from V and 2 bases from J; junction bases left unmatched: 11. The CDR3, as DNA: TGCGCCAGCACCGACAACCCGGGACAGGGAAACACTGAAGCTTTCTTT. This codes for CASTDNPGQGNTEAFF.

V usage is TRBV4-1 and J usage is TRBJ2-2, with 8 bases that match TRBD2. From germline, CDR1 is MGHRA and CDR2 YSYEKL. The J segment lost 0 bases and the V segment lost 1 base, leaving 7 bases of the junction unmatched. The CDR3 covers 18 residues. CDR3 in DNA: TGCGCCAGCAGCCAAGCCCCGACGGGGGGGCCGAACACCGGGGAGCTGTTTTTT. This encodes CASSQAPTGGPNTGELFF.

The V and J genes are TRBV5-6 and TRBJ1-1; D unresolved. CDR3 length equals 12 residues. Germline V CDR1 and CDR2: SGHDT, YYEEEE. V shed 3 bases and J shed 6 bases, with 9 bases lying between them. The CDR3 reads CASSSGRPEAFF. The CDR3 DNA reads as TGTGCCAGCAGCTCGGGGAGACCTGAAGCTTTCTTT.

The rearrangement uses TRBV30 and TRBJ2-3, with D possibly being TRBD2 (7 bases). In germline, CDR1 is GTSNPN, CDR2 SVGIG (reference sequence). This CDR3 contains 15 residues. Trimming pared 3 bases from V and 6 bases from J, leaving 19 bases between. CDR3 DNA sequence: TGTGCCTGGAGGGGGGCTAGCGGTGTCCGGGATACGCAGTATTTT. It is translated as CAWRGASGVRDTQYF.

This chain uses TRBV5-1 with TRBJ2-3, with D perhaps matching TRBD2 (5 bases). Germline CDR1 SGHRS, CDR2 YFSETQ. V was pared by 4 bases and J by 6 bases, with 18 bases between. The CDR3 spans 15 residues. The CDR3 coding sequence is TGCGCCAGCAGCCCACCCGACCGTCGCGGGGATACGCAGTATTTT. It is translated as CASSPPDRRGDTQYF.

The count of this clone is one. This sequence joins TRBV11-1 and TRBJ1-1, with D unresolved. V was clipped by 2 bases and J by 1 base, with 8 bases between them. There are 14 residues in the CDR3. Per germline, CDR1 SGHAT and CDR2 FQDESV (reference sequence). The CDR3 DNA reads TGTGCCAGCAGCTTATTGGCCGGGAACACTGAAGCTTTCTTT. Protein: CASSLLAGNTEAFF. Drawing the rest from reference TRBV11-1 and TRBJ1-1, the complete variable domain is EAEVAQSPRYKITEKSQAVAFWCDPISGHATLYWYRQILGQGPELLVQFQDESVVDDSQLPKDRFSAERLKGVDSTLKIQPAELGDSAMYLCASSLLAGNTEAFFGQGTRLTVV.

The CDR3: CSVAASRQETQYF. The CDR3 DNA follows: TGCAGCGTTGCGGCTAGCCGTCAAGAGACCCAGTACTTC. The rearrangement uses TRBV29-1 and TRBJ2-5, with D possibly being TRBD2 (5 bases). The V gene lost 4 bases and the J gene lost 2 bases, with 11 bases spanning the gap. The CDR3 spans 13 residues. CDR1 SQVTM and CDR2 ANQGSEA come from the germline V gene.

The V call is TRBV7-3, the J call TRBJ2-7; 10 bases agree with TRBD1. Germline trimming cut 5 bases from V and 2 bases from J; bases unmatched to any gene: 3. The CDR3 runs to 14 residues. CDR1 is SGHTA, CDR2 FQGTGA, per germline. CDR3 sequence: CASSPGTGAYEQYF. CDR3 nucleotides: TGTGCCAGCAGCCCCGGGACAGGGGCCTACGAGCAGTACTTC.

The V and J genes are TRBV28 and TRBJ2-7, with 8 nucleotides matching TRBD2. The CDR3 is made up of 14 amino acids. The V segment lost 4 bases and the J segment 6 bases; nucleotides outside the gene matches: 8. CDR1 and CDR2 (germline): MDHEN, SYDVKM. The CDR3, as DNA: TGTGCCAGCAGTTCGGCGGGACTAGTGGTCGAGCAGTACTTC. It codes for CASSSAGLVVEQYF.

V is TRBV27 and J is TRBJ2-1; D gene ambiguous. V was trimmed by 8 bases and J by 7 bases, leaving 15 bases between them. This CDR3 has 13 amino acids. Germline V CDR1 and CDR2: MNHEY, SMNVEV (reference sequence). CDR3 coding DNA: TGTGCCAGCGGCCTGGGGTTGGGGAATGAGCAGTTCTTC. The encoded protein is CASGLGLGNEQFF.

The gene calls are TRBV7-9 and TRBJ2-7; TRBD1 matches 8 bases. The CDR3 runs 13 residues. J was trimmed by 6 bases and V by 5 bases; bases with no gene match: 6. The germline CDR1 and CDR2 sequences are SEHNR and FQNEAQ (reference sequence). CDR3 bases: TGTGCCAGCAGCAGCAGGGGGCCGGTCGAGCAGTACTTC. It yields the protein CASSSRGPVEQYF.

The chain employs TRBV25-1 and TRBJ1-2, with D perhaps matching TRBD1 (5 bases). With 10 bases removed from V and 4 bases from J, the gap between germline ends came to 16 bases. The CDR3 sequence is 13 residues long. Germline V gene data show CDR1 as MGHDK and CDR2 as SYGVNS. The CDR3 bases are TGTGCCACCCCCGGGGGGGGGATCTATGGCTACACCTTC. This translates into CATPGGGIYGYTF.

This clone was detected a few times. The chain's CDR3 is CASSPAGASYGYTF. CDR3 sequence (DNA): TGTGCCAGCAGCCCCGCAGGGGCGTCCTATGGCTACACCTTC. The J gene is TRBJ1-2, the V gene TRBV5-6, with D perhaps matching TRBD1 (6 bases). Deletions cut 4 bases from V and 4 bases from J, with 14 bases between. Looked up from germline, CDR1 is SGHDT and CDR2 is YYEEEE. CDR3 length: 14 residues.

The chain links TRBV6-5 to TRBJ2-3, with unresolved D. The V end was cut by 8 bases, the J end by 1 base, with 4 bases between. The CDR3 covers 11 residues. Germline CDR1 is MNHEY and CDR2 is SVGAGI. CDR3 sequence: CASWGTDTQYF. DNA for the CDR3: TGTGCCAGCTGGGGCACAGATACGCAGTATTTT.

CDR3 loop: CASSPKAGAADTQYF. CDR3 DNA: TGTGCCAGCAGCCCAAAAGCGGGAGCCGCAGATACGCAGTATTTT. This chain connects TRBV5-4 to TRBJ2-3; 8 nucleotides line up with TRBD2. Germline-derived CDR1 and CDR2 are SGHNT and YYREEE (reference sequence). The CDR3 spans 15 residues. V gave up 4 bases and J gave up 4 bases; unmatched junction bases: 8.

V usage is TRBV28 and J usage is TRBJ2-3; perhaps D is TRBD1 or TRBD2 (5 bases each). V was clipped by 10 bases and J by 3 bases, with 14 bases between them. Germline V lookup: CDR1 MDHEN, CDR2 SYDVKM. CDR3 length: 13 residues. CDR3 in amino acids: CATTEGKTDTQYF. The CDR3 DNA reads as TGTGCCACCACCGAGGGGAAGACAGATACGCAGTATTTT.

The rearrangement links TRBV4-3 to TRBJ2-1; a possible D gene is TRBD2 (6 bases). Germline V gene lookup returns CDR1 LGHNA and CDR2 YSLEER. Trimming stripped 3 bases from V and 7 bases from J, with 13 bases between. CDR3 length: 14 residues. The chain's CDR3 is CASSQGGAGNEQFF. The CDR3 DNA sequence: TGCGCCAGCAGCCAGGGCGGGGCCGGGAATGAGCAGTTCTTC.

The V gene is TRBV7-2, the J gene TRBJ2-3; the D is unclear. The CDR3 has 12 residues. The V end was cut by 5 bases, the J end by 4 bases, with 7 bases between. Germline V lookup: CDR1 SGHTA, CDR2 FQGNSA. As DNA, the CDR3 is TGTGCCAGCAGCCTACGGGCAGATACGCAGTATTTT. It yields the protein CASSLRADTQYF.

This clone was picked up many times. Here the CDR3 reads CSVEGWLAGEQFF. Here the CDR3 DNA reads TGCAGCGTTGAAGGTTGGCTAGCTGGTGAGCAGTTCTTC. The rearrangement links TRBV29-1 to TRBJ2-1; the D gene is possibly TRBD2 (5 bases). Deletions cut 1 base from V and 9 bases from J, with 13 bases between. In germline, CDR1 is SQVTM, CDR2 ANQGSEA. The CDR3 length is 13 residues.

The rearrangement uses TRBV2 and TRBJ1-2; 9 bases agree with TRBD1. The length of the CDR3 is 14 residues. Germline trimming cut 11 bases from V and 7 bases from J; bases unmatched to any gene: 14. Germline CDR1 and CDR2: SNHLY and FYNNEI. In nucleotides, the CDR3 is TGTGCCCTCCCCGGGACAGGGATCTGGCGTGGCTACACCTTC. This gives the protein CALPGTGIWRGYTF.

The rearrangement joins TRBV28 to TRBJ1-3; TRBD1 matches at 9 bases. The J segment lost 4 bases and the V segment lost 5 bases, leaving 12 bases of the junction unmatched. Germline CDR1 is MDHEN and CDR2 is SYDVKM. The CDR3 sequence is 17 residues long. CDR3 amino acids: CASSPLGTGSVGNTIYF. CDR3 coding DNA: TGTGCCAGCAGTCCCCTAGGGACAGGGTCGGTAGGAAACACCATATATTTT.

This clone was seen once. This chain uses TRBV30 with TRBJ1-5; D uncertain. Trimming removed 3 bases from V and 2 bases from J, with 8 bases in between. The CDR3 length is 13 residues. Germline V gives CDR1 GTSNPN, CDR2 SVGIG (reference sequence). The CDR3 region is CAWRAAGNQPQHF. The CDR3 nucleotides are TGTGCCTGGAGGGCGGCTGGCAATCAGCCCCAGCATTTT.

This clone was observed at least ten times. The chain is built from TRBV2 and TRBJ2-1, with D perhaps TRBD1 (6 bases). Trimming took off 8 bases at V and 5 bases at J, with 16 bases between the two ends. The CDR3 covers 14 residues. Germline lookup yields CDR1 SNHLY and CDR2 FYNNEI. Here the CDR3 reads CASRPHRTDNEQFF. CDR3 in DNA: TGTGCCAGCCGGCCCCATCGGACAGACAATGAGCAGTTCTTC.

This clone was detected only a few times. The chain is built from TRBV6-5 and TRBJ2-5, with TRBD2 matching over 14 bases. This CDR3 contains 15 residues. The V segment lost 2 bases and the J segment 11 bases; nucleotides outside the gene matches: 7. The germline V gene has CDR1 MNHEY and CDR2 SVGAGI. CDR3 loop: CASSYRLAGGPVQYF. The CDR3 bases are TGTGCCAGCAGTTACAGACTAGCGGGAGGGCCTGTGCAGTACTTC.

This sequence joins TRBV4-3 and TRBJ1-2, with 7 bases fitting TRBD1. This CDR3 is built from 16 residues. V gave up 0 bases and J gave up 8 bases; unmatched junction bases: 12. From germline, CDR1 is LGHNA and CDR2 YSLEER. CDR3 amino acids: CASSQDPPQGWGGYTF. The CDR3 DNA follows: TGCGCCAGCAGCCAAGATCCCCCACAGGGGTGGGGAGGCTACACCTTC.

This chain links TRBV25-1 with TRBJ1-4; a weak D match, TRBD1 (6 bases). The CDR3 runs to 14 residues. CDR1 is MGHDK and CDR2 is SYGVNS in the germline V gene. Trimming took off 2 bases at V and 7 bases at J, with 11 bases between the two ends. In DNA, the CDR3 is TGTGCCAGCAGTGAAGGGGGGCTCTTTGAAAAACTGTTTTTT. Its translation is CASSEGGLFEKLFF. The complete variable domain, with remaining parts taken from reference TRBV25-1 and TRBJ1-4, reads EADIYQTPRYLVIGTGKKITLECSQTMGHDKMYWYQQDPGMELHLIHYSYGVNSTEKGDLSSESTVSRIRTEHFPLTLESARPSHTSQYLCASSEGGLFEKLFFGSGTQLSVL.